This T cell receptor beta chain came from a study of cytomegalovirus exposure and HLA in healthy donors. Study background: In terms of ancestry, the Caucasian-associated cluster contained more than 65% of the approximately 400 genotyped donors.

Amplification used 60 Vbeta primers and 13 Jbeta primers. Clones were read by immunoSEQ multiplex PCR, and TCRdb kept only the in-frame ones, dropping some. The sample records 200,000 or so clones, over 80% being singletons. The sample was PBMCs. The TCR sequence derives from a boy aged 2 to 9 in good health and CMV-seronegative.

For the CDR3, the DNA is TGTGCCAGCAGCTTTGTCCGGGGGGGCCAAGAGACCCAGTACTTC. This codes for CASSFVRGGQETQYF. The chain has TRBV7-9 and TRBJ2-5; 8 bases align to TRBD2. Trimming cost V 3 bases and J 1 base; bases outside gene matches: 4. This CDR3 region has 15 residues. In germline, CDR1 is SEHNR, CDR2 FQNEAQ (reference sequence).